The 31 T cell receptor beta chains presented below share a single source sample, sequenced in a study of early T cells in non-severe SARS-CoV-2 infection. TCRdb reprocessed the 5' RACE reads with MiXCR, giving one entry per CDR3 protein. The sample records fewer than 30,000 distinct CDR3 sequences, 5% to 6.5% being singletons. Sequences were derived from whole blood, sampled at baseline. The source is an adult who was a healthcare worker with PCR-confirmed SARS-CoV-2 infection or an uninfected control (not recorded which).

V and J are TRBV7-3 and TRBJ1-1; D gene ambiguous. The CDR3 length is 16 residues. In germline, CDR1 is SGHTA, CDR2 FQGTGA. V was clipped by 5 bases and J by 1 base, with 17 bases between them. The CDR3 DNA reads as TGTGCCAGCAGCCCCCGCGCCGTGCAGGCGAACACTGAAGCTTTCTTT. As protein: CASSPRAVQANTEAFF. Filled out from reference TRBV7-3 and TRBJ1-1, the complete variable domain reads GAGVSQTPSNKVTEKGKYVELRCDPISGHTALYWYRQSLGQGPEFLIYFQGTGAADDSGLPNDRFFAVRPEGSVSTLKIQRTERGDSAVYLCASSPRAVQANTEAFFGQGTRLTVV.

This clonotype showed up many times. The V and J genes are TRBV5-1 and TRBJ2-3; D is possibly TRBD2 (6 bases). Germline loops: CDR1 SGHRS, CDR2 YFSETQ. Trimming left V 3 bases short and J 4 bases short, with 15 bases between. CDR3 length: 15 amino acids. In DNA, the CDR3 is TGCGCCAGCAGCTACACCGGGAGACCAGCAGATACGCAGTATTTT. Protein: CASSYTGRPADTQYF.

This clonotype was recorded a few times. The chain links TRBV11-1 to TRBJ2-7, with a tentative D call TRBD2 (5 bases). This CDR3 is 13 amino acids long. V lost 5 bases and J 0 bases, leaving 8 bases between the germline ends. Germline V CDR1 and CDR2: SGHAT, FQDESV (reference sequence). CDR3 loop: CASSVGLSYEQYF. DNA of the CDR3: TGTGCCAGCAGCGTTGGACTCTCCTACGAGCAGTACTTC.

This clonotype was detected only a few times. This chain links TRBV6-5 with TRBJ2-1, with D unresolved. The CDR3 has 15 residues. V was cut by 6 bases and J by 3 bases, with 15 bases left in between. Germline V gene lookup returns CDR1 MNHEY and CDR2 SVGAGI. The CDR3 DNA is TGTGCCAGCAGCCCCAGTCCCCCCGGCTACAATGAGCAGTTCTTC. Amino acids: CASSPSPPGYNEQFF.

This clonotype was observed at least ten times. V gene TRBV30 combines with J gene TRBJ2-1, with TRBD2 matching over 7 bases. CDR1 and CDR2 from the germline V gene are GTSNPN and SVGIG (reference sequence). V shed 7 bases, J shed 7 bases, and the junction held 13 bases outside the gene matches. This CDR3 is built from 14 residues. The CDR3 nucleotides are TGTGCCTTTAATAGCGGGTCAATGGGGAATGAGCAGTTCTTC. Translation gives CAFNSGSMGNEQFF.

This clonotype was detected ten times or more. The rearrangement uses TRBV5-5 and TRBJ1-2; no clear D. Germline V lookup: CDR1 SGHKS, CDR2 YYEKEE (reference sequence). The V and J ends lost 3 bases and 4 bases respectively, with 7 bases between them. CDR3 length equals 12 residues. CDR3 sequence (DNA): TGTGCCAGCAGCTATGAGGTCTATGGCTACACCTTC. The encoded protein is CASSYEVYGYTF.

The table lists this clonotype with many counts. The chain is built from TRBV9 and TRBJ2-1, with a weak D call TRBD2 (5 bases). The germline CDR1 and CDR2 sequences are SGDLS and YYNGEE. The length of the CDR3 is 15 residues. Deletions cut 0 bases from V and 5 bases from J, with 12 bases between. CDR3 sequence reads: CASSVDDYRDNEQFF. The CDR3 DNA is TGTGCCAGCAGCGTAGACGACTACCGAGACAATGAGCAGTTCTTC.

The gene calls are TRBV7-9 and TRBJ1-2, with TRBD1 matching over 8 bases. This CDR3 has 13 amino acids. The trim removed 6 bases at V and 4 bases at J, leaving 4 bases unmatched. The germline CDR1 and CDR2 sequences are SEHNR and FQNEAQ (reference sequence). The CDR3 bases are TGTGCCAGCAGTCATCAGGGGGCCTATGGCTACACCTTC. Protein: CASSHQGAYGYTF.

This clonotype has more than one count but fewer than ten. This sequence joins TRBV5-1 and TRBJ2-3, with 13 bases identical to TRBD2. The ends lost 7 bases at V and 9 bases at J; junction bases unmatched: 14. The CDR3 sequence is 16 residues long. Germline assignment: CDR1 SGHRS and CDR2 YFSETQ. In nucleotides, the CDR3 is TGCGCCAGCCGGGGGTCCCTCGGACTAGCGGGAGACACGCAGTATTTT. This encodes CASRGSLGLAGDTQYF.

V gene TRBV6-5 combines with J gene TRBJ1-4, with D hard to call. The CDR3 runs to 16 residues. Between the trimmed V and J ends, which lost 5 bases and 0 bases, there was a span of 13 bases. Germline-derived CDR1 and CDR2 are MNHEY and SVGAGI. CDR3 loop: CASSPGIFATNEKLFF. The CDR3 DNA is TGTGCCAGCAGTCCCGGGATATTTGCAACTAATGAAAAACTGTTTTTT.

This clonotype has at least ten counts. The chain carries TRBV4-1 and TRBJ2-3; D is possibly TRBD2 (6 bases). The CDR3 covers 20 residues. V gave up 0 bases and J gave up 2 bases, with 24 bases separating them. From germline, CDR1 is MGHRA and CDR2 YSYEKL. CDR3 loop: CASSQDFTREGLHSTDTQYF. The CDR3 DNA reads TGCGCCAGCAGCCAAGACTTTACCCGAGAGGGACTCCACTCCACAGATACGCAGTATTTT.

This clonotype came up many times. V is TRBV12-3 or TRBV12-4 and J is TRBJ1-1, with D maybe TRBD1 (5 bases). V lost 5 bases and J lost 5, with 18 bases in between. This CDR3 is built from 15 residues. CDR3: CASSPGPHRGTEAFF. CDR3 in DNA: TGTGCCAGCAGTCCCGGACCTCATCGGGGGACTGAAGCTTTCTTT.

In this sample, this clonotype turned up many times. The chain employs TRBV19 and TRBJ1-5, with 9 bases lining up with TRBD1. The length of the CDR3 is 13 residues. CDR1 and CDR2 (germline): LNHDA, SQIVND (reference sequence). Trimming cost V 9 bases and J 5 bases; bases outside gene matches: 5. CDR3 residues: CASGQGIHQPQHF. The CDR3 nucleotides read TGTGCCAGCGGACAGGGGATTCATCAGCCCCAGCATTTT.

This clonotype was recorded many times. J is TRBJ2-1 and V is TRBV9, with no clear D. The V gene lost 1 base and the J gene lost 0 bases, with 8 bases spanning the gap. CDR1 and CDR2 (germline): SGDLS, YYNGEE. The CDR3 runs 15 residues. In DNA form, the CDR3 reads TGTGCCAGCAGCGTACAAGCAAGCTCCTACAATGAGCAGTTCTTC. It translates to CASSVQASSYNEQFF.

A few counts support this clonotype. The V call is TRBV19, the J call TRBJ2-7, with 8 positions matching TRBD2. V gave up 1 base and J gave up 6 bases; unmatched junction bases: 23. In germline, CDR1 is LNHDA, CDR2 SQIVND (reference sequence). This CDR3 contains 20 residues. The CDR3 loop reads CASSIAPGQGIASGSREQYF. The CDR3 nucleotides read TGTGCCAGTAGTATAGCCCCCGGGCAGGGGATCGCAAGCGGGAGCCGCGAGCAGTACTTC.

The chain has TRBV6-5 and TRBJ2-5, with TRBD2 matching 9 bases. Losses at the gene ends were 5 bases for V and 4 bases for J; bases not matched to a gene: 8. The CDR3 is 15 residues long. Looked up from germline, CDR1 is MNHEY and CDR2 is SVGAGI. The CDR3 here is CASSRTSVWRETQYF. In DNA, the CDR3 is TGTGCCAGCAGTCGGACTAGCGTTTGGAGAGAGACCCAGTACTTC.

This chain joins TRBV21-1 and TRBJ2-7; the table calls TRBD1, which could not be checked here. TRBV21-1 is a listed pseudogene. The CDR3 has 14 residues. The CDR3 DNA reads as TGTGCCAGCATCGTCCCTCTCAGGGCCTACGAGCAGTACTTC. Encoded protein: CASIVPLRAYEQYF.

There are many counts of this clonotype. The V gene is TRBV5-1, the J gene TRBJ1-3; unclear D gene. Germline assignment: CDR1 SGHRS and CDR2 YFSETQ. Trimming left V 1 base short and J 0 bases short, with 14 bases between. The CDR3 is 17 amino acids. CDR3 in amino acids: CASSLSGLTSSGNTIYF. The CDR3 region has the DNA TGCGCCAGCAGCTTGTCAGGACTCACGAGCTCTGGAAACACCATATATTTT.

J is TRBJ2-5 and V is TRBV11-2; 10 bases align to TRBD2. The CDR3 sequence is 15 residues long. CDR1 is SGHAT, CDR2 FQNNGV, per germline. V gave up 3 bases and J gave up 5 bases; unmatched junction bases: 6. CDR3 sequence reads: CASSFSSGGRETQYF. CDR3 bases: TGTGCCAGCAGCTTTAGTAGCGGGGGGCGGGAGACCCAGTACTTC.

In its sample, this clonotype was seen a few times. The V call is TRBV9, the J call TRBJ2-3, with 10 nucleotides matching TRBD2. The CDR3 has 15 residues. Germline V gene data show CDR1 as SGDLS and CDR2 as YYNGEE. Germline trimming cut 9 bases from V and 5 bases from J; bases unmatched to any gene: 12. Here the CDR3 reads CAKTLSGRERDTQYF. The CDR3 DNA reads TGTGCCAAAACTTTAAGCGGGAGGGAAAGAGATACGCAGTATTTT.

A few counts support this clonotype. The V call is TRBV5-1, the J call TRBJ2-5, with 11 bases identical to TRBD2. Germline-derived CDR1 and CDR2 are SGHRS and YFSETQ. The ends lost 0 bases at V and 4 bases at J; junction bases unmatched: 5. The CDR3 is made up of 16 amino acids. Here the CDR3 DNA reads TGCGCCAGCAGCTTGGCACTAGCGGGGGCGGCAGAGACCCAGTACTTC. Its protein is CASSLALAGAAETQYF.

This clonotype was picked up a small number of times. The chain carries TRBV12-3 or TRBV12-4 and TRBJ2-5; possibly TRBD1 for D (6 bases). The CDR3 is made up of 14 amino acids. Trimming took 0 bases from V and 5 from J, leaving 10 bases between them. DNA of the CDR3: TGTGCCAGCAGTTTAGCAGGGGGACCGGAGACCCAGTACTTC. Its protein product is CASSLAGGPETQYF.

This clonotype was recorded at least ten times. Its ends do not fully match the called genes, so a read error is possible. This sequence joins TRBV7-7 and TRBJ2-1, with 14 bases lining up with TRBD2. The CDR3 consists of 15 residues. Germline V lookup: CDR1 SSHAT, CDR2 FNYEAQ (reference sequence). CDR3 residues: CASSKGLAGEFEQFF. CDR3 bases: TGTGCTAGCAGCAAGGGACTAGCGGGAGAGTTTGAGCAGTTCTTC.

This clonotype was seen at least ten times. V and J are TRBV12-3 or TRBV12-4 and TRBJ2-7; TRBD1 aligns across 7 bases. Trimming at V came to 3 bases and at J to 3 bases, leaving 8 bases not matched to a gene. This CDR3 has 15 amino acids. The CDR3 sequence: CASSLDTGEHYEQYF. The CDR3 bases are TGTGCCAGCAGTTTGGATACAGGGGAACACTACGAGCAGTACTTC.

This clonotype was seen ten or more times. V is TRBV19 and J is TRBJ2-3; a weak D match, TRBD2 (6 bases). The germline V and J ends were trimmed by 5 bases and 4 bases, with 16 bases remaining between them. The CDR3 is 15 residues long. Per the germline V gene, CDR1 is LNHDA and CDR2 is SQIVND (reference sequence). CDR3 region: CASSDRDSGPDTQYF. The CDR3 DNA reads TGTGCCAGTAGTGACCGGGACTCAGGACCAGATACGCAGTATTTT.

This clonotype is deemed medium-sized. The chain has TRBV7-2 and TRBJ2-1; D might be TRBD2 (6 bases). The CDR3 consists of 15 residues. Germline CDR1 reads SGHTA; CDR2 reads FQGNSA. Trimming left V 9 bases short and J 2 bases short, with 17 bases between. Here the CDR3 reads CASQTAGRPYNEQFF. CDR3 in DNA: TGTGCCAGTCAAACAGCCGGGAGACCCTACAATGAGCAGTTCTTC.

In the case of this clonotype: An end of the junction does not agree with germline; a read error may underlie this. The V gene is TRBV4-2, the J gene TRBJ2-7; 14 nucleotides agree with TRBD2. The germline V gene has CDR1 LGHNA and CDR2 YNFKEQ. The CDR3 contains 14 residues. DNA for the CDR3: TGTGCCAGCAGCCCAGGACTAGCGGGAGGTAGGGCTCACTTC. Translating it yields CASSPGLAGGRAHF.

At least ten counts were recorded for this clonotype. The V gene is TRBV10-3, the J gene TRBJ2-7, with 10 bases identical to TRBD2. The V gene end was trimmed by 4 bases and the J gene end by 4 bases; junction bases not matched to a gene: 7. The CDR3 runs 15 residues. Looked up from germline, CDR1 is ENHRY and CDR2 is SYGVKD. Here the CDR3 reads CAISAQSTSGYEQYF. CDR3 DNA: TGTGCCATCAGTGCCCAATCGACTAGCGGGTACGAGCAGTACTTC.

This clonotype was counted ten times or more. CDR3 nucleotides: TGTGCCAGCAAAGGGCCCCTTACTGAAGCTTTCTTT. This codes for CASKGPLTEAFF. The chain carries TRBV6-6 and TRBJ1-1; no reliable D call. The germline V gene encodes CDR1 MNHNY and CDR2 SVGAGI (reference sequence). This CDR3 spans 12 amino acids. V lost 7 bases and J lost 5, with 11 bases in between.

The V gene is TRBV30, the J gene TRBJ2-7; 7 bases align to TRBD1. Unmatched junction bases numbered 7, after V lost 5 bases and J lost 3 bases. The CDR3 has 13 residues. From germline, CDR1 is GTSNPN and CDR2 SVGIG (reference sequence). CDR3: CAWDAGTDYEQYF. The CDR3 bases are TGTGCCTGGGATGCCGGGACAGACTACGAGCAGTACTTC.

This clonotype was detected ten times or more. The V and J genes are TRBV7-3 and TRBJ1-6; 7 nucleotides line up with TRBD1. Trimming at V came to 4 bases and at J to 5 bases, leaving 5 bases not matched to a gene. The CDR3 runs to 15 residues. The germline V gene encodes CDR1 SGHTA and CDR2 FQGTGA. The CDR3 loop is CASSSGQAHNSPLHF. The CDR3 coding sequence is TGTGCCAGCAGCTCCGGACAGGCGCATAATTCACCCCTCCACTTT.